Reported below is one TCR beta chain. Its antigen is currently unknown. The data belong to a study of PD-1 blockade in classical Hodgkin lymphoma. Here immunoSEQ multiplex PCR was the method, and the copy in TCRdb shows in-frame clones only, minus some. The sample contains 75,000 to 100,000 clones, around 93% of which appear only once. Noted time point: cycle 4 day 1 (C4D1), after more than five weeks of nivolumab. Every single patient, without exception, relapsed after autologous stem cell transplantation, and brentuximab vedotin exposure varied. The V end was cut by 5 bases, the J end by 2 bases, with 14 bases between. The CDR3 loop spans 14 amino acids. Germline CDR1 SGHRS, CDR2 YFSETQ. Findings and limits, study-wide: TCR diversity rose significantly by C4D1 in CD4+ but not CD8+ cells.

The genes are TRBV5-1 and TRBJ2-7; D is perhaps TRBD1 or TRBD2 (5 bases each). The receptor was derived from a human donor with classical Hodgkin lymphoma. The source material was peripheral blood mononuclear cells (PBMCs), sampled before the fourth cycle of nivolumab. The CDR3, as DNA: TGCGCCAGCAGACCTGAGGGGCGGACCTACGAGCAGTACTTC. Translated: CASRPEGRTYEQYF.